Presented here are 9 T cell receptor beta chains from one specimen sequenced in a study of T cell responses to AZD1222 COVID-19 vaccine. The repertoire was sequenced with immunoSEQ multiplex PCR; TCRdb's copy has only in-frame clones and lacks some. The sample records 150,000 or so clones, about 92% being singletons. The sequencing used peripheral blood, collected 28 days after the second AZD1222 dose. The source is an adult who received the AZD1222 COVID-19 vaccine.

CDR3 protein: CASSLGRILGPQNNSPLHF. The CDR3 DNA is TGTGCCAGCAGCTTAGGACGGATCCTCGGACCGCAGAATAATTCACCCCTCCACTTT. V is TRBV13 and J is TRBJ1-6; D not certain. The germline V and J ends were trimmed by 0 bases and 5 bases, with 20 bases remaining between them. The CDR3 sequence is 19 residues long. Germline-derived CDR1 and CDR2 are PRHDT and FYEKMQ (reference sequence).

The gene calls are TRBV4-2 and TRBJ2-7; D remains unclear. The V end lost 1 base, the J end lost 4 bases, and 11 bases lay between the germline ends. CDR3 length: 14 residues. Per germline, CDR1 LGHNA and CDR2 YNFKEQ. As DNA, the CDR3 is TGTGCCAGCAGCCAAGCTGGGGTTGGATACGAGCAGTACTTC. Its translation is CASSQAGVGYEQYF.

For the CDR3, the DNA is TGTGCCAGCGACAGGGTAAACACCGGGGAGCTGTTTTTT. It specifies CASDRVNTGELFF. This chain connects TRBV2 to TRBJ2-2, with 7 bases matching TRBD1. Germline V gives CDR1 SNHLY, CDR2 FYNNEI. J was trimmed by 2 bases and V by 8 bases; bases with no gene match: 2. The CDR3 has 13 amino acids.

This rearrangement joins TRBV28 to TRBJ2-7; perhaps TRBD1 as D (6 bases). V lost 8 bases and J 0 bases, leaving 23 bases between the germline ends. This CDR3 spans 17 amino acids. CDR1 and CDR2 from the germline V gene are MDHEN and SYDVKM. In DNA form, the CDR3 reads TGTGCCAGCCACCGTACCGGACAGCCAGGGAGCTCCTACGAGCAGTACTTC. Translated: CASHRTGQPGSSYEQYF.

J is TRBJ1-1 and V is TRBV6-4; D is unclear. The CDR3 has 14 amino acids. Germline V gene lookup returns CDR1 MRHNA and CDR2 SNTAGT. V dropped 5 bases and J dropped 5 bases, with 15 bases sitting between them. The CDR3: CASSPDGGVTEAFF. As DNA, the CDR3 is TGTGCCAGCAGTCCGGACGGTGGGGTGACTGAAGCTTTCTTT.

The chain couples TRBV19 to TRBJ1-1; 7 nucleotides align to TRBD1. Germline V lookup: CDR1 LNHDA, CDR2 SQIVND (reference sequence). CDR3 size: 14 residues. V shed 5 bases and J 2 bases; nucleotides not matched to a gene: 5. The CDR3 region has the DNA TGTGCCAGTAGTCTTTACAGGGGTAACACTGAAGCTTTCTTT. It codes for CASSLYRGNTEAFF.

Points on this clone: Other DNA sequences of this sample code for an identical CDR3. V is TRBV10-3 and J is TRBJ2-7, with 10 bases that match TRBD1. Germline-derived CDR1 and CDR2 are ENHRY and SYGVKD. The CDR3 consists of 13 residues. V was clipped by 4 bases and J by 3 bases; unmatched bases: 0. Here the CDR3 DNA reads TGTGCCATCAGTGGGACAGGGGGCTACGAGCAGTACTTC. Its translation is CAISGTGGYEQYF.

The J gene is TRBJ2-1, the V gene TRBV28, with D unresolved. The CDR3 loop spans 12 amino acids. Between the trimmed V and J ends, which lost 6 bases and 8 bases, there was a span of 11 bases. Germline CDR1 and CDR2: MDHEN and SYDVKM. The CDR3 here is CASRQLGYEQFF. In DNA form, the CDR3 reads TGTGCCAGCAGACAACTCGGGTATGAGCAGTTCTTC. The full variable domain, its missing parts supplied by reference TRBV28 and TRBJ2-1, is DVKVTQSSRYLVKRTGEKVFLECVQDMDHENMFWYRQDPGLGLRLIYFSYDVKMKEKGDIPEGYSVSREKKERFSLILESASTNQTSMYLCASRQLGYEQFFGPGTRLTVL.

The chain links TRBV6-5 to TRBJ2-7; TRBD1 is a possible D gene (6 bases). The V and J ends lost 7 bases and 7 bases respectively, with 14 bases between them. CDR1 is MNHEY, CDR2 SVGAGI, per germline. The CDR3 has 12 residues. The CDR3 is CASTRQVYEQYF. The CDR3 coding sequence is TGTGCCAGCACCCGACAGGTCTATGAGCAGTACTTC.